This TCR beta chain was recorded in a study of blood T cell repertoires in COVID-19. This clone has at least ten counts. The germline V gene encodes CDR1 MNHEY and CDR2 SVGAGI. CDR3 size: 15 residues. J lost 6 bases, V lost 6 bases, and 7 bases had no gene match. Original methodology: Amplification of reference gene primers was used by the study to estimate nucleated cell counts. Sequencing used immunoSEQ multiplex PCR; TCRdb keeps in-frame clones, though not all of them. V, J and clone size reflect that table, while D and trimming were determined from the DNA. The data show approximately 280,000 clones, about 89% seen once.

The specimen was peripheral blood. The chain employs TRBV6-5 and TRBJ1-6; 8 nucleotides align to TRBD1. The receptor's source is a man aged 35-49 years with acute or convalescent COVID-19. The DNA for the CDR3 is TGTGCCAGCAGCCTCAGGGGGCAGGGTAATTCACCCCTCCACTTT. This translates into CASSLRGQGNSPLHF.